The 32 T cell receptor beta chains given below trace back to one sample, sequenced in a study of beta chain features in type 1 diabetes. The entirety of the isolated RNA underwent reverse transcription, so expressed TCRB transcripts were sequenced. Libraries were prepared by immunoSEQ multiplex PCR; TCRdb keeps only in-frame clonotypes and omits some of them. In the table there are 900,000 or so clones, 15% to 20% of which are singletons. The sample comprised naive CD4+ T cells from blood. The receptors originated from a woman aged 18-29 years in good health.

The CDR3 reads CASSLVGEGETQYF. The CDR3 bases are TGTGCCAGCAGCTTGGTTGGGGAGGGAGAGACCCAGTACTTC. This chain links TRBV5-4 with TRBJ2-5, with 7 bases that match TRBD2. CDR1 is SGHNT, CDR2 YYREEE, per germline (reference sequence). The CDR3 is 14 residues long. V lost 0 bases to trimming and J lost 4 bases; unmatched junction nucleotides: 3.

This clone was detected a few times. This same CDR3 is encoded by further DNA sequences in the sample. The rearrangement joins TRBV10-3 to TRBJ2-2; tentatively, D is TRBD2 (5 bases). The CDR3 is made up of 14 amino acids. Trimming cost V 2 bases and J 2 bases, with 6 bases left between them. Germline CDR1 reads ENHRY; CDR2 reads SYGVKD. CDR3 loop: CAISERENTGELFF. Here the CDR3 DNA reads TGTGCCATCAGTGAGCGGGAAAACACCGGGGAGCTGTTTTTT.

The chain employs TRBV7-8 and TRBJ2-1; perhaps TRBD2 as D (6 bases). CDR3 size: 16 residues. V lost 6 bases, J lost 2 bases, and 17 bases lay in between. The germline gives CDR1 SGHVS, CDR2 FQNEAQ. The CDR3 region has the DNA TGTGCCAGCAGTTTTAAGTATGCTAGCGCCTACAATGAGCAGTTCTTC. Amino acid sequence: CASSFKYASAYNEQFF.

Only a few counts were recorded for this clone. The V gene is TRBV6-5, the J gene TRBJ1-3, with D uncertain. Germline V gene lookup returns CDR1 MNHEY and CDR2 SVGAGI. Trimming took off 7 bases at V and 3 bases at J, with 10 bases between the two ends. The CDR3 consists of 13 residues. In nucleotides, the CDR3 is TGTGCCAGCATTCCGCCTGGTGGAAACACCATATATTTT. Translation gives CASIPPGGNTIYF.

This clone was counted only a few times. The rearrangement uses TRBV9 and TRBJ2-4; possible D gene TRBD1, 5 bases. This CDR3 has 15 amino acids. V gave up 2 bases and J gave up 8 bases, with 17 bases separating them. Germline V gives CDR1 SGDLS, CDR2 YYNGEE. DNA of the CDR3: TGTGCCAGCAGCGTGGGGCCCACAGCCGGAGACATTCAGTACTTC. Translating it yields CASSVGPTAGDIQYF.

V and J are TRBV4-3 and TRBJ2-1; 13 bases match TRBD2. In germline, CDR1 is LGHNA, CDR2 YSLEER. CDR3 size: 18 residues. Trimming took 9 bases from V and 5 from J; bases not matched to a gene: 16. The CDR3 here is CARTSGRRNGEGNNEQFF. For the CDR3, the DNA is TGCGCCAGGACTAGCGGGAGGAGGAATGGTGAGGGGAACAATGAGCAGTTCTTC.

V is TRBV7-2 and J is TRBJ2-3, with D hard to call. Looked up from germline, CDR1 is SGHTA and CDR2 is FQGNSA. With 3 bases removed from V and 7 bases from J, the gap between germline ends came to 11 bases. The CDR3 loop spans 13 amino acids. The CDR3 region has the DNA TGTGCCAGCAGCTTCGGAGAAGTGAATACGCAGTATTTT. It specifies CASSFGEVNTQYF.

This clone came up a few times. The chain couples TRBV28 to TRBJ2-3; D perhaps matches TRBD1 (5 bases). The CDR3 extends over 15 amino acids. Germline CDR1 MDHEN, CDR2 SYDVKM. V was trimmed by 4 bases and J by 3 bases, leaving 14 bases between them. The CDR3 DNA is TGTGCCAGCAGTTCCCAGGGTGTAGGTACAGATACGCAGTATTTT. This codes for CASSSQGVGTDTQYF. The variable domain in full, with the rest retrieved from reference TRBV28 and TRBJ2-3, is DVKVTQSSRYLVKRTGEKVFLECVQDMDHENMFWYRQDPGLGLRLIYFSYDVKMKEKGDIPEGYSVSREKKERFSLILESASTNQTSMYLCASSSQGVGTDTQYFGPGTRLTVL.

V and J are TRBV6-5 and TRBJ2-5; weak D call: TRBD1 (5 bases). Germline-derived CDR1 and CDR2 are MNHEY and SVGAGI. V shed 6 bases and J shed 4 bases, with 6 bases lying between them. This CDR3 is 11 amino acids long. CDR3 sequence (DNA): TGTGCCAGCAGGGGGCCAGAGACCCAGTACTTC. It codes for CASRGPETQYF.

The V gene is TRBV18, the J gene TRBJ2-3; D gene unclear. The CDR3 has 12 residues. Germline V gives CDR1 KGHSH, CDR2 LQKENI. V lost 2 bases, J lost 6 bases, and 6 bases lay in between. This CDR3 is CASSPEVDTQYF. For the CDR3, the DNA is TGTGCCAGCTCACCAGAGGTGGATACGCAGTATTTT.

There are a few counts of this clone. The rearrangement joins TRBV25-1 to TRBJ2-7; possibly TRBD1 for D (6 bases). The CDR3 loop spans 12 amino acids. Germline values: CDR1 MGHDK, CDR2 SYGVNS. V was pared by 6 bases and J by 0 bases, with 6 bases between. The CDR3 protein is CASRDSSYEQYF. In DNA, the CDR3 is TGTGCCAGCAGGGACAGCTCCTACGAGCAGTACTTC.

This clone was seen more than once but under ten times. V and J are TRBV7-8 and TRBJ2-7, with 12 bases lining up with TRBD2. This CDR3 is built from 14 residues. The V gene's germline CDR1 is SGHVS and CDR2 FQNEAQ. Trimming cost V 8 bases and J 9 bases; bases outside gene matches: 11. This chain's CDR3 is CASGLAGFTSGQYF. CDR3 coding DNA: TGTGCCAGCGGACTAGCGGGATTTACCTCAGGGCAGTACTTC.

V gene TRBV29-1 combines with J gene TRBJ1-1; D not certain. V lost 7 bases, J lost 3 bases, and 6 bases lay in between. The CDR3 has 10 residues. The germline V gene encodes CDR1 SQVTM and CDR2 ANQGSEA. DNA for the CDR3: TGCAGCGACCGGGACACTGAAGCTTTCTTT. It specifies CSDRDTEAFF.

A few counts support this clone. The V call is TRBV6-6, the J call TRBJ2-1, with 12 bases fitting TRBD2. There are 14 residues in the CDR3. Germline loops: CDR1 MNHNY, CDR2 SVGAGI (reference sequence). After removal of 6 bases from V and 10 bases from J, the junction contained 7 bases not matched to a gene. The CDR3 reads CASRGTSGSGEQFF. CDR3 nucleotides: TGTGCCAGCAGAGGGACTAGCGGGTCCGGAGAGCAGTTCTTC.

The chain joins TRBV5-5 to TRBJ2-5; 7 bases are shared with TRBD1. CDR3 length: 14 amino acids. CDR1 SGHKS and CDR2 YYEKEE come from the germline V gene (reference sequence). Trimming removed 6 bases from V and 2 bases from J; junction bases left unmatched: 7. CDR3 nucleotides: TGTGCCAGCAACCAGAGGGGGCAGCAAGAGACCCAGTACTTC. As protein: CASNQRGQQETQYF.

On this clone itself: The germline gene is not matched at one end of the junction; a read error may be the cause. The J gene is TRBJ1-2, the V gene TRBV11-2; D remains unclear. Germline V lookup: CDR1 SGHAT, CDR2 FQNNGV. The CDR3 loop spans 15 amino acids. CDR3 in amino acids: CASSQDSVNPYGYTF. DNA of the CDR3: TGCGCCAGCAGCCAAGATTCAGTCAATCCCTATGGCTACACCTTC.

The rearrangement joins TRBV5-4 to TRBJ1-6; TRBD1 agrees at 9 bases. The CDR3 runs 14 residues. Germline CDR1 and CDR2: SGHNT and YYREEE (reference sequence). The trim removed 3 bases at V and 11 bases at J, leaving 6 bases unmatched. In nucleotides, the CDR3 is TGTGCCAGCAGCTCAGACAGGGGGAGGGCACCCCTCCACTTT. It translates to CASSSDRGRAPLHF.

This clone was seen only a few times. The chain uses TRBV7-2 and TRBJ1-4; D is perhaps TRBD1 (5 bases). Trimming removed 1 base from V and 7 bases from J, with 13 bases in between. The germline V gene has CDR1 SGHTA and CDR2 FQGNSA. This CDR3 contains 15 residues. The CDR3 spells CASSLVGAASEKLFF. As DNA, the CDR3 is TGTGCCAGCAGCTTAGTTGGGGCAGCGTCTGAAAAACTGTTTTTT.

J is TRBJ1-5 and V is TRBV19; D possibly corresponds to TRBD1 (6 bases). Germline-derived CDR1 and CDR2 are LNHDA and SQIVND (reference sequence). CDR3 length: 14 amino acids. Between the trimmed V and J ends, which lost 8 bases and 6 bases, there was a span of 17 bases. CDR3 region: CASGRQGSGQPQHF. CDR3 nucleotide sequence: TGTGCCAGTGGAAGGCAGGGGTCGGGTCAGCCCCAGCATTTT.

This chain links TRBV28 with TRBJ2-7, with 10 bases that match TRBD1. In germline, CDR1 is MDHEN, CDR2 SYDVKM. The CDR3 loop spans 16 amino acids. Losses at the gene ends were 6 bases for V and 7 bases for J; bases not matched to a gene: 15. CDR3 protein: CASRRPLWDRGREQYF. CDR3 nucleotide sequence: TGTGCCAGCAGAAGGCCCCTCTGGGACAGGGGAAGGGAGCAGTACTTC.

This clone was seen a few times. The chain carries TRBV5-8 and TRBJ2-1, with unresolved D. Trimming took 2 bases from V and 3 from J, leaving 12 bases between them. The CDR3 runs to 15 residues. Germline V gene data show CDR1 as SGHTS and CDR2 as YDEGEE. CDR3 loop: CASSFTRPSYNEQFF. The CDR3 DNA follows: TGTGCCAGCAGCTTTACACGCCCGAGCTACAATGAGCAGTTCTTC.

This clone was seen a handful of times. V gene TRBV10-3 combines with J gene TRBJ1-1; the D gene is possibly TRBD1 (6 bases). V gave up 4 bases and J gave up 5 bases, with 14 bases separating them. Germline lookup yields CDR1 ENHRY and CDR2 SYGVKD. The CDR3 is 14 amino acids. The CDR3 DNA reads TGTGCCATCAGTGCCCTAGGGGGGGGAACTGAAGCTTTCTTT. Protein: CAISALGGGTEAFF.

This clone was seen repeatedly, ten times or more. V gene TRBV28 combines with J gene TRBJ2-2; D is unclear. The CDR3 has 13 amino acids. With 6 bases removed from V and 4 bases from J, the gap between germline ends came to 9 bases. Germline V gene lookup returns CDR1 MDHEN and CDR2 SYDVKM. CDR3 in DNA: TGTGCCAGCAGACGCCGGACCACCGGGGAGCTGTTTTTT. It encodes CASRRRTTGELFF.

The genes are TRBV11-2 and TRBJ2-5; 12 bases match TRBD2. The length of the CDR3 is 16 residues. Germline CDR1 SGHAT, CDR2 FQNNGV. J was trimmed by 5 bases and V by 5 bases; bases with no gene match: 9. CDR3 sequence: CASSPYLAGGTETQYF. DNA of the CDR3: TGTGCCAGCAGCCCATATCTAGCGGGAGGGACGGAGACCCAGTACTTC. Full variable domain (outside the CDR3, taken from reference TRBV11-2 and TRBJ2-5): EAGVAQSPRYKIIEKRQSVAFWCNPISGHATLYWYQQILGQGPKLLIQFQNNGVVDDSQLPKDRFSAERLKGVDSTLKIQPAKLEDSAVYLCASSPYLAGGTETQYFGPGTRLLVL.

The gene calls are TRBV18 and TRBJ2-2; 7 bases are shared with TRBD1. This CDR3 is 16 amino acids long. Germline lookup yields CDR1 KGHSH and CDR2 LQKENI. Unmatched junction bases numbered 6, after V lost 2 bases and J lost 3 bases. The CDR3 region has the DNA TGTGCCAGCTCACCAGTGGCAGGGGGATACACCGGGGAGCTGTTTTTT. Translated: CASSPVAGGYTGELFF.

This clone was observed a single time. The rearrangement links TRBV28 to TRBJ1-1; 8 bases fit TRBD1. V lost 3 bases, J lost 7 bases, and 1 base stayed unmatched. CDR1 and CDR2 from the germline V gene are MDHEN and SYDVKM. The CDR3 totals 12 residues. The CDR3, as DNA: TGTGCCAGCAGTTTTGGGACAGGTGAAGCTTTCTTT. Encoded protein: CASSFGTGEAFF.

As DNA, the CDR3 is TGTGCCAGCAGTTACTCGCTAAAGTCAGGGGTTGAGCAGTTCTTC. It specifies CASSYSLKSGVEQFF. The chain employs TRBV6-6 and TRBJ2-1, with a possible D match to TRBD1 (6 bases). The length of the CDR3 is 15 residues. V was pared by 0 bases and J by 9 bases, with 15 bases between. Germline values: CDR1 MNHNY, CDR2 SVGAGI (reference sequence).

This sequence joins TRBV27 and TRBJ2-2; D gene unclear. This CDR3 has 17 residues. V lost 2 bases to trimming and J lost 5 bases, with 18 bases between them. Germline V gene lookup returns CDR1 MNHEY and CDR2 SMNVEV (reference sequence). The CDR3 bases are TGTGCCAGCAGTTTAAGTGTAATTAGTAAGGTTACCGGGGAGCTGTTTTTT. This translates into CASSLSVISKVTGELFF.

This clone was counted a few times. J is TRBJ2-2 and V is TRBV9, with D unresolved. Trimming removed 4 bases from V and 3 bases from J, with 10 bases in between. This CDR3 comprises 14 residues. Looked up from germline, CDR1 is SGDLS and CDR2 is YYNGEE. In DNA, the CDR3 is TGTGCCAGCAGCCCGCCGTGGGACACCGGGGAGCTGTTTTTT. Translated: CASSPPWDTGELFF.

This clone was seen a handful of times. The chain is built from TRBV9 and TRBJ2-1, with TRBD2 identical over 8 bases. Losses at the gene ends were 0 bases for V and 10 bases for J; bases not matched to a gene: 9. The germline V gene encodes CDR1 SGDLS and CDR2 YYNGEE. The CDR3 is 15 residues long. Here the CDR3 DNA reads TGTGCCAGCAGCGTAGTTCCAGCGGGAGTTGAAGAGCAGTTCTTC. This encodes CASSVVPAGVEEQFF.

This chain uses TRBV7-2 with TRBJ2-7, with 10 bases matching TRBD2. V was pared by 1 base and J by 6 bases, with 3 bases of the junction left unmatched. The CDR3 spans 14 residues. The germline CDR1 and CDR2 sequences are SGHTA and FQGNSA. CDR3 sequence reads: CASSLDLAGGEQYF. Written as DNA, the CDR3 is TGTGCCAGCAGCTTAGATTTAGCGGGAGGCGAGCAGTACTTC.

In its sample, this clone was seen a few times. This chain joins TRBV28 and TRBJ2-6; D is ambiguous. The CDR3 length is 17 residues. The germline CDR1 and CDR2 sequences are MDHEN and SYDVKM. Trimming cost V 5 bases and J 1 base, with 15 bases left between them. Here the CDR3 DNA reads TGTGCCAGCAGTCGCTGGATGGGCGATTCTGGGGCCAACGTCCTGACTTTC. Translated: CASSRWMGDSGANVLTF.